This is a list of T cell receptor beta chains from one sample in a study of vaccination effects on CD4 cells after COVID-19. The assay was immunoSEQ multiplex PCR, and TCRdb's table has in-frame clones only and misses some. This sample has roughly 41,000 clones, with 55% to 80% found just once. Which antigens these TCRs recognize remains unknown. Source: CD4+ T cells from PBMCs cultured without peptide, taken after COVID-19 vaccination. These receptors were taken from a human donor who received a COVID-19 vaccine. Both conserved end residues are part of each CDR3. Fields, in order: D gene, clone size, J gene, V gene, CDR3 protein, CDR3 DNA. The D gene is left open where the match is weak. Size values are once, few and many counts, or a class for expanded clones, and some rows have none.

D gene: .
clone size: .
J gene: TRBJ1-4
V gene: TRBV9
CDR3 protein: CASSPSSTGAPNEKLFF
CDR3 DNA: TGTGCCAGCAGCCCTAGTTCCACGGGGGCACCTAATGAAAAACTGTTTTTT

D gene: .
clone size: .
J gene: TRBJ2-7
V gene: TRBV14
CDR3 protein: CASSQIDLIYEQYF
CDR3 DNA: TGTGCCAGCAGCCAAATAGACCTAATCTACGAGCAGTACTTC

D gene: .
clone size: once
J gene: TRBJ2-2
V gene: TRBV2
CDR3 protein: CASSESGGTGELFF
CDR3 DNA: TGTGCCAGCAGTGAATCAGGCGGCACCGGGGAGCTGTTTTTT

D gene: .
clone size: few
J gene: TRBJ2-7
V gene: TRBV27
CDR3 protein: CASSLQNSYEQYF
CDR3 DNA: TGTGCCAGCAGTCTACAAAACTCCTACGAGCAGTACTTC

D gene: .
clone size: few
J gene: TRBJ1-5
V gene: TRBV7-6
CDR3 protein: CASSLAPGRSGKGNQPQHF
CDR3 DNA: TGTGCCAGCAGCTTAGCGCCTGGCAGGTCCGGGAAGGGCAATCAGCCCCAGCATTTT

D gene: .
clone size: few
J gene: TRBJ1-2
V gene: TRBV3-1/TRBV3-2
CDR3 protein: CASSQPQGDGYTF
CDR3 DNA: TGTGCCAGCAGCCAACCCCAAGGGGATGGCTACACCTTC

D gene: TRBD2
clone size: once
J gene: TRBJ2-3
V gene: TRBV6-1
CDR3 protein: CASSGRVAGASTDTQYF
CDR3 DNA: TGTGCCAGCAGTGGTCGGGTAGCGGGGGCAAGCACAGATACGCAGTATTTT

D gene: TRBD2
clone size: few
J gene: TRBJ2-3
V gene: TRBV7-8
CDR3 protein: CASSFPGLAGVDTQYF
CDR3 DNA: TGTGCCAGCAGCTTCCCTGGGCTAGCGGGAGTAGATACGCAGTATTTT

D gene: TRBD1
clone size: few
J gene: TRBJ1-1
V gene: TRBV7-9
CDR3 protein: CASSFRTGDTEAFF
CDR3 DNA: TGTGCCAGCAGCTTCAGGACAGGGGACACTGAAGCTTTCTTT

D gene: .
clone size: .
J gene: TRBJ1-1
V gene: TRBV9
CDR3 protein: CASRPDPRDTEAFF
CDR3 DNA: TGTGCCAGCAGGCCCGACCCTAGGGACACTGAAGCTTTCTTT

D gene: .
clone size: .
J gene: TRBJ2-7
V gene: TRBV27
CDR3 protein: CASSFWGESTYEQYF
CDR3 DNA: TGTGCCAGCAGTTTTTGGGGGGAGTCAACCTACGAGCAGTACTTC

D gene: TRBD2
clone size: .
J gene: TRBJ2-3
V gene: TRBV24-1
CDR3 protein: CATSDFGAGGRDTQYF
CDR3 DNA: TGTGCCACCAGTGATTTCGGAGCGGGAGGGAGGGATACGCAGTATTTT

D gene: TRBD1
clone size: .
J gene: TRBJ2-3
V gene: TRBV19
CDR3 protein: CASSVTPGQTKGWDTQYF
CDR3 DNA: TGTGCCAGTAGTGTGACTCCGGGACAGACAAAAGGGTGGGATACGCAGTATTTT

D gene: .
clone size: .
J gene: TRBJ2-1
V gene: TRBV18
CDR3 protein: CASSPATPYNEQFF
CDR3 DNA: TGTGCCAGCTCACCAGCGACTCCCTACAATGAGCAGTTCTTC

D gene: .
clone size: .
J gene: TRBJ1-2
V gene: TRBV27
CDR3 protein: CASSSKGRLGGYTF
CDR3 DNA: TGTGCCAGCAGTTCCAAAGGGAGACTGGGTGGCTACACCTTC

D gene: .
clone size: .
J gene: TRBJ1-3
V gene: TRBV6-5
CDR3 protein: CASSQTGWGNTIYF
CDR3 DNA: TGTGCCAGCAGTCAGACGGGGTGGGGAAACACCATATATTTT

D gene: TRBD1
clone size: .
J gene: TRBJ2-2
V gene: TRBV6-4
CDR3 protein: CASRTTTGAGELFF
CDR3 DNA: TGTGCCAGCAGAACCACGACAGGGGCCGGGGAGCTGTTTTTT

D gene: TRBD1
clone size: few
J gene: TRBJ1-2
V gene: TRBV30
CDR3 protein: CAWSDQQGARTF
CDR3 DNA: TGTGCCTGGAGTGACCAACAGGGGGCCCGCACCTTC

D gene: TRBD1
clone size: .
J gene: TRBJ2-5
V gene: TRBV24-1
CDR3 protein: CATSDYTGGYQETQYF
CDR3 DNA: TGTGCCACCAGTGACTACACAGGGGGTTACCAAGAGACCCAGTACTTC

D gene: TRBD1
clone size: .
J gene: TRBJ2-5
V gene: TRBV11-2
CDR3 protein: CASSLGRRTGQETQYF
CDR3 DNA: TGTGCCAGCAGCTTAGGCCGGAGGACAGGTCAAGAGACCCAGTACTTC

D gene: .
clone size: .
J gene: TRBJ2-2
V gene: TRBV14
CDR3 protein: CASRIFTGELFF
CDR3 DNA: TGTGCCAGCAGGATTTTCACCGGGGAGCTGTTTTTT

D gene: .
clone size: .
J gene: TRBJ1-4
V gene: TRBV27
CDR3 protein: CASGVGEKLFF
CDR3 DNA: TGTGCCAGCGGGGTCGGTGAAAAACTGTTTTTT

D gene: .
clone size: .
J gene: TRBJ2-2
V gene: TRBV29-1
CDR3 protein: CSVGTYLTGELFF
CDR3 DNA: TGCAGCGTTGGGACTTACCTCACCGGGGAGCTGTTTTTT

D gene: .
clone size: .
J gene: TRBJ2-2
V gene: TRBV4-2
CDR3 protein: CASSQDLNQAGELFF
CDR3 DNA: TGTGCCAGCAGCCAAGATTTAAATCAAGCCGGGGAGCTGTTTTTT

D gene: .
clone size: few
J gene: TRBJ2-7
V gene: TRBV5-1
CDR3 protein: CASSKERGHEQYF
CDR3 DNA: TGCGCCAGCAGCAAGGAAAGGGGCCACGAGCAGTACTTC

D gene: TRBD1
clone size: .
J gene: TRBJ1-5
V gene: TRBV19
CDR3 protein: CASSMGGTGGLWNQPQHF
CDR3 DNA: TGTGCCAGTAGTATGGGAGGGACAGGGGGCCTATGGAATCAGCCCCAGCATTTT

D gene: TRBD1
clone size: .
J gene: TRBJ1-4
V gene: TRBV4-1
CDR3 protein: CASSPGQGYEKLFF
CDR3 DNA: TGCGCCAGCAGCCCGGGACAGGGGTATGAAAAACTGTTTTTT

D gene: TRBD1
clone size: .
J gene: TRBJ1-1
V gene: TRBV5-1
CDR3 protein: CASSLVRGQGWNTEAFF
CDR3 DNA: TGCGCCAGCAGCTTGGTTAGAGGACAGGGATGGAACACTGAAGCTTTCTTT

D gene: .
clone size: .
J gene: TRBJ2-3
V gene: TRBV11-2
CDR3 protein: CASSLRRGGQNTDTQYF
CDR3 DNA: TGTGCCAGCAGCTTAAGAAGGGGGGGGCAGAACACAGATACGCAGTATTTT

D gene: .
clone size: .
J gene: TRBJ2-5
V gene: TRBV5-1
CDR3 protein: CASSLGRAVKSGETQYF
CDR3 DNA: TGCGCCAGCAGCTTGGGGAGGGCGGTAAAATCGGGGGAGACCCAGTACTTC

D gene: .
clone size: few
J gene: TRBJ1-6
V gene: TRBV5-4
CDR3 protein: CASSLAGGSYNSPLHF
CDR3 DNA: TGTGCCAGCAGCTTGGCTGGGGGCTCCTATAATTCACCCCTCCACTTT

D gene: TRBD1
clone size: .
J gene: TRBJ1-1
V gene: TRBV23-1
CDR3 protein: CASGIPGQGILMNTEAFF
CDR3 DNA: TGCGCCAGCGGAATCCCGGGACAGGGGATTCTAATGAACACTGAAGCTTTCTTT

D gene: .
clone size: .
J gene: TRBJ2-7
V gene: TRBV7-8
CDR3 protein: CASSLGLSYEQYF
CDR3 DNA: TGTGCCAGCAGCCTGGGGCTGTCCTACGAGCAGTACTTC

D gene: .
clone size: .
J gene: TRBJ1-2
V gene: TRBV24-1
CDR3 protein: CATSDGDRTPFYTF
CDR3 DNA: TGTGCCACCAGTGATGGCGACAGAACCCCCTTCTACACCTTC

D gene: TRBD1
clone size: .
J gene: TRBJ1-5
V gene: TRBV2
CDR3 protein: CASSLRTGGYNQPQHF
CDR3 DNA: TGTGCCAGCAGTCTACGGACAGGGGGATACAATCAGCCCCAGCATTTT

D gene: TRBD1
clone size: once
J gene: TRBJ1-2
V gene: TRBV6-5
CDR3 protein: CASSRTGINYGYTF
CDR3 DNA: TGTGCCAGCAGCAGGACAGGGATTAACTATGGCTACACCTTC

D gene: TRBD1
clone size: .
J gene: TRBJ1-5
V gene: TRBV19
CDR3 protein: CASSNRQGATPQHF
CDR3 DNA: TGTGCCAGTAGTAACAGACAGGGGGCAACGCCCCAGCATTTT

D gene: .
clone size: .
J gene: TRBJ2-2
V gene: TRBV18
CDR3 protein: CASSPRNTGELFF
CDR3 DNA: TGTGCCAGCTCACCGAGGAACACCGGGGAGCTGTTTTTT

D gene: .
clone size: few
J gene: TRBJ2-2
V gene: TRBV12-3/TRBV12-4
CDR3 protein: CASSFTDTGELFF
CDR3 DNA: TGTGCCAGCAGCTTTACAGACACCGGGGAGCTGTTTTTT

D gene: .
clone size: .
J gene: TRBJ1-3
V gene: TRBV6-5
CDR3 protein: CASSYSKGSSGNTIYF
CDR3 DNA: TGTGCCAGCAGTTACTCGAAAGGCAGCTCTGGAAACACCATATATTTT

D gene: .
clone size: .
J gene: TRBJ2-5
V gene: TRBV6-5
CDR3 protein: CASRNQETQYF
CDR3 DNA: TGTGCCAGCAGAAACCAAGAGACCCAGTACTTC

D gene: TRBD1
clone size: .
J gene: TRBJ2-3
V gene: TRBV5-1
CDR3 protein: CASSPGQGLDTQYF
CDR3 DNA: TGCGCCAGCAGCCCAGGACAGGGGTTAGATACGCAGTATTTT

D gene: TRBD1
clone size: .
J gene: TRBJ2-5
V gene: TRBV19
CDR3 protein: CASSNQETGGGGTQYF
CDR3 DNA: TGTGCCAGTAGTAACCAAGAAACAGGGGGCGGTGGGACCCAGTACTTC

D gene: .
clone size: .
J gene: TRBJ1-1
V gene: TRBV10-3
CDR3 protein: CAISDQMGGTEAFF
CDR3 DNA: TGTGCCATCAGTGACCAAATGGGGGGGACTGAAGCTTTCTTT

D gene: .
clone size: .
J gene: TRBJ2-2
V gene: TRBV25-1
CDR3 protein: CASSDGWAGELFF
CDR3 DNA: TGTGCCAGCAGTGATGGATGGGCCGGGGAGCTGTTTTTT

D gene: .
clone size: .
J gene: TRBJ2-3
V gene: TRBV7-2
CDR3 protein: CASSLGAPTDTQYF
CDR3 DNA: TGTGCCAGCAGCTTGGGGGCCCCAACAGATACGCAGTATTTT

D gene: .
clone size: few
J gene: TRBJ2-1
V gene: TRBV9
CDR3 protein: CASSVGPSGEQFF
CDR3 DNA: TGTGCCAGCAGCGTAGGCCCGAGTGGTGAGCAGTTCTTC

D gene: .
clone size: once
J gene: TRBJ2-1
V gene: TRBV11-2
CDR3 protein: CASSLVVTRRLF
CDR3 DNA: TGTGCCAGCAGCTTAGTGGTAACCCGCCGGCTCTTC

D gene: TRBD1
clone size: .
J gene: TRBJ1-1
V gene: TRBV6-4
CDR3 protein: CASSEQGSTEAFF
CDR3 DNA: TGTGCCAGCAGTGAACAGGGGTCTACTGAAGCTTTCTTT

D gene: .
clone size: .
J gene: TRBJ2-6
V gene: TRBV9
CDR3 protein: CASSAYSGANVLTF
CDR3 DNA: TGTGCCAGCAGCGCGTACTCTGGGGCCAACGTCCTGACTTTC

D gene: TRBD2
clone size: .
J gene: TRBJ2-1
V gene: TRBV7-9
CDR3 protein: CATRVASGGYNEQFF
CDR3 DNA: TGTGCCACCCGAGTGGCTAGCGGGGGATACAATGAGCAGTTCTTC

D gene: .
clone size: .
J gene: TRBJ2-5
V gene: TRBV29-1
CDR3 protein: CSGGQEETQYF
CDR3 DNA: TGCAGCGGGGGGCAGGAAGAGACCCAGTACTTC

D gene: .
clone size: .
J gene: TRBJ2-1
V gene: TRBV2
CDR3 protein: CASSERWVAEQFF
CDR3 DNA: TGTGCCAGCAGTGAAAGATGGGTGGCCGAGCAGTTCTTC

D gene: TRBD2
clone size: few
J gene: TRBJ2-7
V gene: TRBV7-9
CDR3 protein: CASSLLAGDDEQYF
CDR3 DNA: TGTGCCAGCAGCTTGCTAGCGGGAGACGACGAGCAGTACTTC

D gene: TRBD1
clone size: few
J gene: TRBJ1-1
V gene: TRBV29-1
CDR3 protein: CSASRDRASEAFF
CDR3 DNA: TGCAGCGCATCCCGGGACAGGGCGTCTGAAGCTTTCTTT

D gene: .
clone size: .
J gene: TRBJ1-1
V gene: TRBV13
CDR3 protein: CASSSLRLGAEAFF
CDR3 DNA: TGTGCCAGCAGCTCCCTCAGACTGGGCGCTGAAGCTTTCTTT

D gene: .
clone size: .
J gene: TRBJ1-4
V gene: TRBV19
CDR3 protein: CASSQTTNEKLFF
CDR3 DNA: TGTGCCAGTAGTCAAACAACTAATGAAAAACTGTTTTTT

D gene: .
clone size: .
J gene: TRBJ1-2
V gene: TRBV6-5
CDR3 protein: CASSYRTLRDYYGYTF
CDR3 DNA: TGTGCCAGCAGTTACCGCACACTTCGAGACTACTATGGCTACACCTTC